The table lists the clone carrying this TCR beta chain with a count of one. The antigen is not known. This entry comes from a study of shared clonotypes between healthy human individuals. Some clones are missing from TCRdb's copy, which holds only in-frame ones; the method was immunoSEQ multiplex PCR. The sample shows 950,000 to 1,100,000 clones, under 80% of them seen only once. Points from the study as a whole: Sampling involved blood alone; tissue repertoires likely differ.

CDR1 and CDR2 from the germline V gene are MNHEY and SVGAGI. Trimming removed 3 bases from V and 3 bases from J, with 10 bases in between. This CDR3 region has 14 residues. This sequence originates from a man aged 18 to 29 in good health. This chain connects TRBV6-5 to TRBJ2-3; D gene ambiguous. The sequenced material came from memory CD4+ T cells sorted from blood. The sample's subset: CD45RA-negative fraction. The CDR3 nucleotides are TGTGCCAGCAGTTATTTGGGTAGAACAGATACGCAGTATTTT. Translating it yields CASSYLGRTDTQYF.